One T cell receptor beta chain is described in this entry. The antigen remains unidentified. The sample belongs to a study of regulatory T cells in long-lasting Graves disease. The wider study: Patients met the persistent Graves' disease definition after over 5 years of antithyroid drugs with positive TSH receptor antibodies.

The time point denotes: persistent/refractory GD, antithyroid drugs over 5 years with positive TRAb. Generation of the TCR library employed RNA extracted from PBMCs. Patients hailed from an endocrinology department in Xi'an, China. V was pared by 6 bases and J by 5 bases, with 16 bases between. Per germline, CDR1 DFQATT and CDR2 SNEGSKA (reference sequence). The CDR3 has 13 residues. Study-level points and caveats: There were preferences for TRBV28, TRBJ1-2 and TRBJ2-5 in persistent disease.

Building of the TCR beta libraries involved iRepertoire HTBI primers and Arm-PCR of CDR3 regions. TCRdb re-called the multiplex PCR reads through MiXCR, storing one row per CDR3 protein. The profile covers 400,000 to 500,000 distinct CDR3 sequences, with around 20% appearing a single time and 7.8% taken by the ten largest. The receptor was isolated from a female donor with Graves disease. Sample: peripheral blood mononuclear cells (PBMCs), taken when the disease was refractory, from a patient treated with antithyroid drugs. The genes are TRBV20-1 and TRBJ1-1; tentatively, D is TRBD1 (5 bases). The CDR3 region is CSASPGVLTEAFF. In DNA form, the CDR3 reads TGCAGTGCCTCCCCGGGGGTACTAACTGAAGCTTTCTTT.